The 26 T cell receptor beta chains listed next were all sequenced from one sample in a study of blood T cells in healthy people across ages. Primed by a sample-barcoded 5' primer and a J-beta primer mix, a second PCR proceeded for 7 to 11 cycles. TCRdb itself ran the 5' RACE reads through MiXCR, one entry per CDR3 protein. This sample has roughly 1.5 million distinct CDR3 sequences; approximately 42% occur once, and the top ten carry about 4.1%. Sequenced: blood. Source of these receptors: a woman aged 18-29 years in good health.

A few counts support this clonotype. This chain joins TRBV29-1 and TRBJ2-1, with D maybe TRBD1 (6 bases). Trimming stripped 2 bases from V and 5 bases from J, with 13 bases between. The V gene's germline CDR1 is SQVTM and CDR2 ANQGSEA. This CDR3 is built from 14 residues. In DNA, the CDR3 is TGCAGCGTTGAAAGGGACACTCAGGACAATGAGCAGTTCTTC. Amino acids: CSVERDTQDNEQFF.

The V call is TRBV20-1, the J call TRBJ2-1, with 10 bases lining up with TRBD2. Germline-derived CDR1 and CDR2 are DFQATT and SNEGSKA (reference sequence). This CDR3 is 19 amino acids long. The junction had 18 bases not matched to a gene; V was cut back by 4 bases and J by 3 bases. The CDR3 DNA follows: TGCAGTGCTATTTTACCCGTAGGAAGGGGACTAGCGAACTACAATGAGCAGTTCTTC. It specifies CSAILPVGRGLANYNEQFF.

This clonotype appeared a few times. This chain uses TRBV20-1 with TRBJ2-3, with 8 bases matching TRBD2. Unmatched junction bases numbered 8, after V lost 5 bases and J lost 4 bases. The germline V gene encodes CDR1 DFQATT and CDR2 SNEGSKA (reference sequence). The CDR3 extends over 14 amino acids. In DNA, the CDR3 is TGCAGTGCTCCGACCCGGGGGGGCGCAGATACGCAGTATTTT. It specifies CSAPTRGGADTQYF.

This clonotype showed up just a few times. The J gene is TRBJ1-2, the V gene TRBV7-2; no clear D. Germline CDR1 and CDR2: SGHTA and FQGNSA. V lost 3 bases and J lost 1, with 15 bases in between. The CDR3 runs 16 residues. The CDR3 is CASSFSRTINNYGYTF. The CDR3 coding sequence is TGTGCCAGCAGCTTTAGCAGAACCATTAATAACTATGGCTACACCTTC.

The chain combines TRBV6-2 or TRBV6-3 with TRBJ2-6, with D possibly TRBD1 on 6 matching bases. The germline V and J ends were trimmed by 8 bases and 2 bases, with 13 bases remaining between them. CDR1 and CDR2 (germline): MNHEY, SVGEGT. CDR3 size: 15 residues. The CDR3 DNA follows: TGTGCCAGCTTGATACAGGGAGCTGGGGCCAACGTCCTGACTTTC. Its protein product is CASLIQGAGANVLTF.

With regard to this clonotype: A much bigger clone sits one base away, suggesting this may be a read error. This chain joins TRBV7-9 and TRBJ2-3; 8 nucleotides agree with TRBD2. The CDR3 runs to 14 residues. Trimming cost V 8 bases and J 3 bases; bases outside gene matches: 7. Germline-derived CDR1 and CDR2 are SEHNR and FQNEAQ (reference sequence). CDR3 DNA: TGTGCCAGCGATAGCGGGATTCAAACAGATACGCAGTATTTT. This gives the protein CASDSGIQTDTQYF.

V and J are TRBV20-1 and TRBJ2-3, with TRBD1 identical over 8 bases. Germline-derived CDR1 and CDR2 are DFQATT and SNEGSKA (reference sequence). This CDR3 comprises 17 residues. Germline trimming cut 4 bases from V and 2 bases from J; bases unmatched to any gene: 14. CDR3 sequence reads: CSAKTQGATLPTDTQYF. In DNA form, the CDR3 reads TGCAGTGCTAAAACCCAGGGGGCTACACTCCCCACAGATACGCAGTATTTT.

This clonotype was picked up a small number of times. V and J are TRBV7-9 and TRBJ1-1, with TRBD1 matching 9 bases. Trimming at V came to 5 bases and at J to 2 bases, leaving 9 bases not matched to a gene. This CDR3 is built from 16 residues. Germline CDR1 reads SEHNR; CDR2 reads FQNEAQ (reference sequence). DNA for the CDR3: TGTGCCAGCAGCCCCGACAGGGGGAGAATAAACACTGAAGCTTTCTTT. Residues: CASSPDRGRINTEAFF.

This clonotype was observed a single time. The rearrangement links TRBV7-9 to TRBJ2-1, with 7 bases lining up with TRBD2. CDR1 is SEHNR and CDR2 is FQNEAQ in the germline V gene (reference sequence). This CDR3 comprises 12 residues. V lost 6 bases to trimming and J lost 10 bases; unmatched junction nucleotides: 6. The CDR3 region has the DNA TGTGCCAGCAGAGCGGGGAGACGGGAGCAGTTCTTC. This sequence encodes CASRAGRREQFF.

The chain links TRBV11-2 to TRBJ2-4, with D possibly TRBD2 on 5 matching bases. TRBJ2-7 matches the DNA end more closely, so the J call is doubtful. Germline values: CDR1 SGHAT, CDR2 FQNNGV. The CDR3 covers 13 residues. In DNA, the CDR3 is TGTGCCAGCAGCTTAGAAGCGGTGTTCGAGCAGTACTTC. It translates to CASSLEAVFEQYF.

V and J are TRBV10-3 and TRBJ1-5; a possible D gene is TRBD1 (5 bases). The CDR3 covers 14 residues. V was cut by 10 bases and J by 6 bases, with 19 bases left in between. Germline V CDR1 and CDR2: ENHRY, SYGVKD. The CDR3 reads CATAPSLGRQPQHF. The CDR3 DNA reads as TGTGCCACCGCCCCCTCCCTGGGGCGTCAGCCCCAGCATTTT.

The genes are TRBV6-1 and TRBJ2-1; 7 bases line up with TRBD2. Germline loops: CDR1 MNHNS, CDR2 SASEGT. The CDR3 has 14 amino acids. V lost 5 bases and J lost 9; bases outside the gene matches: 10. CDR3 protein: CASSFRTTGGEQFF. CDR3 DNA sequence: TGTGCCAGCAGTTTCCGGACCACGGGAGGTGAGCAGTTCTTC.

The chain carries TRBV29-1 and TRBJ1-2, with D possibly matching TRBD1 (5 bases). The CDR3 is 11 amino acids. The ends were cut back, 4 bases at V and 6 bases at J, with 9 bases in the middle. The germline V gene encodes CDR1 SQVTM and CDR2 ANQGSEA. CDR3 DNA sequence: TGCAGCGTTGTGGGGGGGAATGGCTACACCTTC. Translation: CSVVGGNGYTF.

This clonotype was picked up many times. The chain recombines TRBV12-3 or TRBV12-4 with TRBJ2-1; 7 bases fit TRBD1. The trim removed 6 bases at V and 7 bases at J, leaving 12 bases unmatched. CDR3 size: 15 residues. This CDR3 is CASSPTGTVGNEQFF. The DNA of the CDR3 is TGTGCCAGCAGCCCGACAGGGACGGTGGGGAATGAGCAGTTCTTC.

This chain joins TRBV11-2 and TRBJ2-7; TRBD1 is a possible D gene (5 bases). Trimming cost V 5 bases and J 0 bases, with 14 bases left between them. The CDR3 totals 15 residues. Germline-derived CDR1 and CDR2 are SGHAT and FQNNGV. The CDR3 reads CASSKDRGRSYEQYF. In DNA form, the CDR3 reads TGTGCCAGCAGCAAAGACAGAGGCCGCTCCTACGAGCAGTACTTC.

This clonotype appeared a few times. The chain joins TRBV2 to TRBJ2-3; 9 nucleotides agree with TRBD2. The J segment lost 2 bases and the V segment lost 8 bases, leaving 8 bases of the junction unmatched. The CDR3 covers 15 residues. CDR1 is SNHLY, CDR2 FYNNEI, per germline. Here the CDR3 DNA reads TGTGCCAGCGGGGATAGCGGGAGTTTCACAGATACGCAGTATTTT. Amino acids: CASGDSGSFTDTQYF.

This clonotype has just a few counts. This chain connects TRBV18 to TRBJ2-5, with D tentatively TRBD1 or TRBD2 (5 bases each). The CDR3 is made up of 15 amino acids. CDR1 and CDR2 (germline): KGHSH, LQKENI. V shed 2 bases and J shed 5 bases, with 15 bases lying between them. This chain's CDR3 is CASSPSSRGGETQYF. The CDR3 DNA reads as TGTGCCAGCTCACCAAGCAGTCGGGGCGGCGAGACCCAGTACTTC.

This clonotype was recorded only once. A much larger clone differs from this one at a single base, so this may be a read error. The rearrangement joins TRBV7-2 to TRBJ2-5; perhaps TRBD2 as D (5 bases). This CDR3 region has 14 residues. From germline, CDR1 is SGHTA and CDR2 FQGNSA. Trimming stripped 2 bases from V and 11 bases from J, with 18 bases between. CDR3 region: CASSLFPASNEQYF. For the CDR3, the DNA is TGTGCCAGCAGCTTATTTCCAGCTAGCAATGAGCAGTACTTC.

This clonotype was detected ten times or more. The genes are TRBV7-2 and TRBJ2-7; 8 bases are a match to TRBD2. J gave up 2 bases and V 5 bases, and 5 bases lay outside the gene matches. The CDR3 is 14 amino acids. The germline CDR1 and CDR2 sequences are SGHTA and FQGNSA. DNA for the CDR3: TGTGCCAGCAGCCCTCTAGCGGGCCCCTACGAGCAGTACTTC. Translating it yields CASSPLAGPYEQYF.

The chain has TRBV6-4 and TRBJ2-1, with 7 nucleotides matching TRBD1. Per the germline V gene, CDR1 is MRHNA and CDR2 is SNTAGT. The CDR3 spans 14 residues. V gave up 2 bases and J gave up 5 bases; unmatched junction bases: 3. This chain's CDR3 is CASSDRGPDNEQFF. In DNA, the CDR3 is TGTGCCAGCAGTGACAGGGGGCCAGACAATGAGCAGTTCTTC.

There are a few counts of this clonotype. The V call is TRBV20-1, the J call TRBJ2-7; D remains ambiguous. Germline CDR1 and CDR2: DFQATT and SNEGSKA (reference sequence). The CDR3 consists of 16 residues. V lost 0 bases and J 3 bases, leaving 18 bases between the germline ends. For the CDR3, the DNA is TGCAGTGCTAGAGATCTATTACAGTCCTACCTCTACGAGCAGTACTTC. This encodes CSARDLLQSYLYEQYF.

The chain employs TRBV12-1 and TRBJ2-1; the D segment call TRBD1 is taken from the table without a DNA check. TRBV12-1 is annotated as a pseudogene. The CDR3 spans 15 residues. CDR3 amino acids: CATPGGDRGGNEQFF. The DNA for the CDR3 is TGTGCCACGCCTGGGGGGGACAGGGGAGGGAATGAGCAGTTCTTC.

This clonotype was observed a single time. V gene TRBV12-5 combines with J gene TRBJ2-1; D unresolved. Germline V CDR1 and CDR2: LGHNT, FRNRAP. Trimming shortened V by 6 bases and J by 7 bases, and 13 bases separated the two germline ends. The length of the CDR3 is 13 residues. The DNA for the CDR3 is TGTGCTAGTGGGCCTCTCTATGGGAATGAGCAGTTCTTC. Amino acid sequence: CASGPLYGNEQFF. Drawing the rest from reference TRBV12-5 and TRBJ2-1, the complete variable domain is DARVTQTPRHKVTEMGQEVTMRCQPILGHNTVFWYRQTMMQGLELLAYFRNRAPLDDSGMPKDRFSAEMPDATLATLKIQPSEPRDSAVYFCASGPLYGNEQFFGPGTRLTVL.

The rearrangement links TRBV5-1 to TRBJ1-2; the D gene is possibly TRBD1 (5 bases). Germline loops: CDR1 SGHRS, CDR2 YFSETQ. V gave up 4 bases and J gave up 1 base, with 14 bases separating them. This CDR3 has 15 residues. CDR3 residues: CASSLQTELNYGYTF. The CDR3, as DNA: TGCGCCAGCAGCCTTCAGACAGAACTTAACTATGGCTACACCTTC.

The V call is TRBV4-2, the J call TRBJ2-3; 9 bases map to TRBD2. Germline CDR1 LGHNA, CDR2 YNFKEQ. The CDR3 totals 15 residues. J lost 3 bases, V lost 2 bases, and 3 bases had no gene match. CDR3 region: CASSQPGLATDTQYF. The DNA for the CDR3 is TGTGCCAGCAGCCAACCGGGACTAGCTACAGATACGCAGTATTTT.

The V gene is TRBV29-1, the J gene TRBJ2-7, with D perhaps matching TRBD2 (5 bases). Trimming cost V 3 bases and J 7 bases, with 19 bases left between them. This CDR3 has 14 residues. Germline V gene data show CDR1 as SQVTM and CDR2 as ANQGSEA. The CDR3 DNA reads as TGCAGCGTTGAGAGGGTCATATCCTACAATGAGCAGTACTTC. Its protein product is CSVERVISYNEQYF.